The 9 T cell receptor beta chains below were found in one sample sequenced in a study of immune heterogeneity within non-small cell lung tumors. It was a multiplex PCR that amplified TCR beta CDR3, with 32 V and 13 J primers. Each CDR3 protein is one row after TCRdb ran MiXCR on the multiplex PCR reads. The profile shows roughly 2,600 distinct CDR3 sequences, roughly 41% of them singletons. At approximately 600 ng per sample, bulk tumor genomic DNA provided the template. Several far-apart biopsies were taken per primary tumor during surgery. Patients had untreated, newly diagnosed non-small cell lung cancer and underwent curative surgery. The specimen sequenced was lung tumor tissue. All receptors derive from a woman between 50 and 59 years old with non-small cell lung cancer.

The V gene is TRBV20-1, the J gene TRBJ2-7, with a weak D call TRBD2 (6 bases). The CDR3 length is 14 residues. Trimming cost V 5 bases and J 6 bases, with 20 bases left between them. Germline V gives CDR1 DFQATT, CDR2 SNEGSKA (reference sequence). CDR3 amino acids: CSAGGHGIVGEQYF. Here the CDR3 DNA reads TGCAGTGCTGGAGGGCACGGAATTGTCGGCGAGCAGTACTTC.

This chain uses TRBV12-3 or TRBV12-4 with TRBJ2-7, with 9 bases aligning to TRBD1. The CDR3 loop spans 13 amino acids. With V trimmed by 4 bases and J by 7 bases, 5 bases remained unmatched. The CDR3 region has the DNA TGTGCCAGCAGTTGGGACAGGGTCTTTGAGCAGTACTTC. Its protein product is CASSWDRVFEQYF.

This clonotype is medium-sized by share. The rearrangement uses TRBV28 and TRBJ1-2; D is unresolved. The CDR3 extends over 13 amino acids. Germline loops: CDR1 MDHEN, CDR2 SYDVKM. V was clipped by 7 bases and J by 8 bases, with 17 bases between them. The chain's CDR3 is CASIESRVGGYTF. In DNA, the CDR3 is TGTGCCAGCATCGAATCCCGGGTGGGGGGCTACACCTTC.

Notes on this clonotype: Given a much more abundant clone one base away, this may be a read error. The chain links TRBV20-1 to TRBJ2-5, with 14 nucleotides matching TRBD2. This CDR3 is built from 15 residues. Germline V CDR1 and CDR2: DFQATT, SNEGSKA (reference sequence). The CDR3 loop is CSAREGLAGEDTQYF. CDR3 DNA sequence: TGCAGTGCTAGAGAGGGACTAGCGGGAGAAGATACCCAGTACTTC.

By frequency in the sample, this clonotype is medium-sized (0.01 to 0.1%). CDR3 in amino acids: CATSDRGGGDTQYF. CDR3 bases: TGTGCCACCAGTGACCGCGGAGGAGGAGATACGCAGTATTTT. The V call is TRBV24-1, the J call TRBJ2-3, with D perhaps TRBD2 (5 bases). The CDR3 runs 14 residues. The V and J ends lost 4 bases and 5 bases respectively, with 12 bases between them. Germline CDR1 KGHDR, CDR2 SFDVKD.

This rearrangement joins TRBV6-1 to TRBJ1-4, with D possibly TRBD1 on 5 matching bases. CDR1 and CDR2 from the germline V gene are MNHNS and SASEGT. V lost 7 bases to trimming and J lost 2 bases, with 11 bases between them. The CDR3 length is 14 residues. CDR3 loop: CASNTGGTNEKLFF. The CDR3 DNA reads as TGTGCCAGCAATACCGGGGGTACTAATGAAAAACTGTTTTTT.

This clonotype is deemed medium-sized. This chain joins TRBV18 and TRBJ2-5, with TRBD1 matching 7 bases. This CDR3 spans 16 amino acids. The V segment lost 4 bases and the J segment 2 bases; nucleotides outside the gene matches: 10. Germline values: CDR1 KGHSH, CDR2 LQKENI. As DNA, the CDR3 is TGTGCCAGCTCACTAACGCAGGGGGAAGGGCAAGAGACCCAGTACTTC. Protein sequence: CASSLTQGEGQETQYF. Looking up the rest from reference TRBV18 and TRBJ2-5 gives the full variable domain: NAGVMQNPRHLVRRRGQEARLRCSPMKGHSHVYWYRQLPEEGLKFMVYLQKENIIDESGMPKERFSAEFPKEGPSILRIQQVVRGDSAAYFCASSLTQGEGQETQYFGPGTRLLVL.

In this sample, this clonotype is large. This sequence joins TRBV20-1 and TRBJ1-5, with a weak D call TRBD1 (5 bases). Germline CDR1 reads DFQATT; CDR2 reads SNEGSKA (reference sequence). V was pared by 0 bases and J by 7 bases, with 22 bases between. The CDR3 has 17 amino acids. Written as DNA, the CDR3 is TGCAGTGCTAGAGATAGCTCGGCGCAAGGGGTAGGACAGCCCCAGCATTTT. Protein sequence: CSARDSSAQGVGQPQHF.

The V and J genes are TRBV18 and TRBJ1-5; D is uncertain. CDR1 and CDR2 from the germline V gene are KGHSH and LQKENI. This CDR3 comprises 13 residues. Trimming removed 4 bases from V and 5 bases from J, with 9 bases in between. For the CDR3, the DNA is TGTGCCAGCTCACTGAGCAGAGATCAGCCCCAGCATTTT. Translation: CASSLSRDQPQHF.